The 31 T cell receptor beta chains presented below share a single source sample, sequenced in a study of T-cell reconstitution after alpha-beta-depleted transplantation in children. Preparation of the TCRbeta library was carried out with unique molecular identifiers. TCRdb analysed the PCR reads with MiXCR anew, one entry per CDR3 protein. The profile shows over 150,000 distinct CDR3 sequences, approximately 6% of them singletons. The source was PBMCs, collected before TCRalphabeta/CD19-depleted stem cell transplant. Receptor source: a girl less than two years old with combined immunodeficiency, due to receive a stem cell transplant.

This clonotype was picked up many times. The CDR3 region is CASFKGFHYGYTF. The CDR3 bases are TGTGCCAGCTTCAAGGGATTTCACTATGGCTACACCTTC. The chain employs TRBV28 and TRBJ1-2; D ambiguous. V was clipped by 8 bases and J by 3 bases, with 13 bases between them. The germline gives CDR1 MDHEN, CDR2 SYDVKM. The CDR3 runs to 13 residues.

In this sample, this clonotype turned up many times. The chain combines TRBV11-2 with TRBJ2-7, with a tentative D call TRBD2 (5 bases). This CDR3 has 15 residues. V dropped 1 base and J dropped 5 bases, with 15 bases sitting between them. Looked up from germline, CDR1 is SGHAT and CDR2 is FQNNGV. CDR3 residues: CASSLVPSTRDEQYF. The CDR3 bases are TGTGCCAGCAGCTTAGTTCCCTCTACTAGGGACGAGCAGTACTTC. Together with reference TRBV11-2 and TRBJ2-7, the CDR3 gives the full variable domain: EAGVAQSPRYKIIEKRQSVAFWCNPISGHATLYWYQQILGQGPKLLIQFQNNGVVDDSQLPKDRFSAERLKGVDSTLKIQPAKLEDSAVYLCASSLVPSTRDEQYFGPGTRLTVT.

The sample holds many counts of this clonotype. A junction boundary mismatches the germline segment, possibly from a read error. V usage is TRBV7-3 and J usage is TRBJ1-1; D is uncertain. The CDR3 totals 15 residues. Germline V gene lookup returns CDR1 SGHTA and CDR2 FQGTGA. The CDR3 DNA sequence: TGTGCCAGCACCTTTAATTCGGACTCGAACACTGAAGTTTTCTTT. Its protein is CASTFNSDSNTEVFF.

Ten or more counts support this clonotype. The chain is built from TRBV7-8 and TRBJ2-7; no firm D call. Looked up from germline, CDR1 is SGHVS and CDR2 is FQNEAQ. The germline V and J ends were trimmed by 0 bases and 5 bases, with 11 bases remaining between them. The CDR3 is 14 amino acids. CDR3 residues: CASSLAPAFNEQYF. As DNA, the CDR3 is TGTGCCAGCAGCTTAGCGCCGGCTTTTAACGAGCAGTACTTC. Combining the CDR3 with reference TRBV7-8 and TRBJ2-7 gives the whole variable domain GAGVSQSPRYKVAKRGQDVALRCDPISGHVSLFWYQQALGQGPEFLTYFQNEAQLDKSGLPSDRFFAERPEGSVSTLKIQRTQQEDSAVYLCASSLAPAFNEQYFGPGTRLTVT.

This clonotype was recorded many times. The chain couples TRBV6-1 to TRBJ1-1; 7 bases agree with TRBD1. The germline CDR1 and CDR2 sequences are MNHNS and SASEGT. V lost 4 bases and J lost 3; bases outside the gene matches: 2. This CDR3 is built from 13 residues. The CDR3 region has the DNA TGTGCCAGCAGTGTCGGACAGGACACTGAAGCTTTCTTT. Encoded protein: CASSVGQDTEAFF.

This clonotype was picked up many times. The chain couples TRBV29-1 to TRBJ2-1; D may be TRBD1 (6 bases). CDR1 and CDR2 (germline): SQVTM, ANQGSEA. Trimming took 4 bases from V and 1 from J, leaving 14 bases between them. This CDR3 has 15 amino acids. Here the CDR3 reads CSVAGQGGSYNEQFF. CDR3 bases: TGCAGCGTTGCAGGACAAGGGGGATCCTACAATGAGCAGTTCTTC.

This clonotype showed up many times. The J gene is TRBJ2-3, the V gene TRBV20-1; the D gene is possibly TRBD2 (6 bases). Per the germline V gene, CDR1 is DFQATT and CDR2 is SNEGSKA (reference sequence). The V gene lost 5 bases and the J gene lost 6 bases, with 18 bases spanning the gap. The CDR3 loop spans 14 amino acids. DNA of the CDR3: TGCAGTGCTCAAAAAAGGGTCGGAGGGGATACGCAGTATTTT. The encoded protein is CSAQKRVGGDTQYF.

This clonotype showed up many times. This chain joins TRBV29-1 and TRBJ2-7; D is undetermined. V lost 0 bases and J lost 5, with 8 bases in between. This CDR3 has 12 residues. The germline CDR1 and CDR2 sequences are SQVTM and ANQGSEA. Written as DNA, the CDR3 is TGCAGCGTTGAAGAGTCCCTGCACGAGCAGTACTTC. Translation gives CSVEESLHEQYF.

This clonotype was found many times. This rearrangement joins TRBV9 to TRBJ1-5; 7 bases fit TRBD1. V dropped 3 bases and J dropped 3; count of bases not matched to a gene: 3. The germline gives CDR1 SGDLS, CDR2 YYNGEE. This CDR3 is built from 14 residues. CDR3 amino acids: CASSAGGINQPQHF. The CDR3 nucleotides are TGTGCCAGCAGCGCAGGGGGAATCAATCAGCCCCAGCATTTT. Looking up the rest from reference TRBV9 and TRBJ1-5 gives the full variable domain: DSGVTQTPKHLITATGQRVTLRCSPRSGDLSVYWYQQSLDQGLQFLIQYYNGEERAKGNILERFSAQQFPDLHSELNLSSLELGDSALYFCASSAGGINQPQHFGDGTRLSIL.

The table lists this clonotype with many counts. This rearrangement joins TRBV5-1 to TRBJ2-5; TRBD1 agrees at 7 bases. Germline-derived CDR1 and CDR2 are SGHRS and YFSETQ. CDR3 length: 15 amino acids. J gave up 2 bases and V 0 bases, and 4 bases lay outside the gene matches. CDR3 loop: CASSLVQGTQETQYF. CDR3 bases: TGCGCCAGCAGCTTGGTACAGGGGACGCAAGAGACCCAGTACTTC.

The J gene is TRBJ1-2, the V gene TRBV3-1; possible D gene TRBD1, 6 bases. V lost 1 base and J 1 base, leaving 13 bases between the germline ends. Per germline, CDR1 LGHDT and CDR2 YNNKEL (reference sequence). CDR3 length equals 16 residues. The CDR3 nucleotides are TGTGCCAGCAGCCAAGTTGACAGGACACTTAACTATGGCTACACCTTC. Translation: CASSQVDRTLNYGYTF.

This clonotype was detected ten times or more. The chain recombines TRBV29-1 with TRBJ2-4; 7 bases map to TRBD1. In germline, CDR1 is SQVTM, CDR2 ANQGSEA. V dropped 7 bases and J dropped 8; count of bases not matched to a gene: 8. The CDR3 loop spans 12 amino acids. The CDR3 DNA is TGCAGCGCCTCGGACAGGATGGACATTCAGTACTTC. Translation: CSASDRMDIQYF.

This clonotype was recorded many times. V usage is TRBV4-2 and J usage is TRBJ1-2; D is possibly TRBD1 (5 bases). Germline lookup yields CDR1 LGHNA and CDR2 YNFKEQ. This CDR3 is built from 16 residues. Trimming left V 0 bases short and J 4 bases short, with 15 bases between. Here the CDR3 reads CASSQDLEGSGYGYTF. CDR3 in DNA: TGTGCCAGCAGCCAAGATCTTGAGGGGTCGGGCTATGGCTACACCTTC.

This clonotype occurred many times. The chain employs TRBV15 and TRBJ2-1; D is possibly TRBD2 (5 bases). Looked up from germline, CDR1 is LNHNV and CDR2 is YYDKDF (reference sequence). The CDR3 is 12 amino acids. The V end was cut by 8 bases, the J end by 6 bases, with 11 bases between. The CDR3 protein is CATQEVANEQFF. As DNA, the CDR3 is TGTGCCACCCAGGAGGTGGCCAATGAGCAGTTCTTC.

This clonotype occurred many times. The CDR3 DNA follows: TGTGCCAGCAGCTTAGGCGGGGGGGGCACAGATACGCAGTATTTT. It encodes CASSLGGGGTDTQYF. V usage is TRBV7-2 and J usage is TRBJ2-3, with 9 positions matching TRBD2. The germline gives CDR1 SGHTA, CDR2 FQGNSA. The CDR3 loop spans 15 amino acids. The trim removed 1 base at V and 1 base at J, leaving 0 bases unmatched. Full variable domain (outside the CDR3, taken from reference TRBV7-2 and TRBJ2-3): GAGVSQSPSNKVTEKGKDVELRCDPISGHTALYWYRQSLGQGLEFLIYFQGNSAPDKSGLPSDRFSAERTGGSVSTLTIQRTQQEDSAVYLCASSLGGGGTDTQYFGPGTRLTVL.

The sample holds many counts of this clonotype. J is TRBJ2-1 and V is TRBV4-2; 8 positions match TRBD2. V lost 1 base to trimming and J lost 0 bases; unmatched junction nucleotides: 2. This CDR3 is built from 16 residues. Per germline, CDR1 LGHNA and CDR2 YNFKEQ. CDR3 nucleotides: TGTGCCAGCAGCCAAGTGGGGACTAGCTCCTACAATGAGCAGTTCTTC. This encodes CASSQVGTSSYNEQFF.

This clonotype appeared many times. The rearrangement links TRBV7-2 to TRBJ2-3; 8 bases are shared with TRBD2. The CDR3 contains 14 residues. The germline V gene encodes CDR1 SGHTA and CDR2 FQGNSA. Trimming at V came to 8 bases and at J to 5 bases, leaving 9 bases not matched to a gene. The chain's CDR3 is CASGTGTRRDTQYF. DNA of the CDR3: TGTGCCAGCGGAACCGGGACTAGACGAGATACGCAGTATTTT.

In its sample, this clonotype was seen a few times. V usage is TRBV5-1 and J usage is TRBJ1-3, with a possible D match to TRBD1 (5 bases). Trimming removed 4 bases at V and 4 bases at J, with 18 bases between. The germline V gene encodes CDR1 SGHRS and CDR2 YFSETQ. This CDR3 region has 16 residues. The CDR3 region has the DNA TGCGCCAGCAGCCTCACCCCCGGGACGACCGGAAACACCATATATTTT. The encoded protein is CASSLTPGTTGNTIYF.

This clonotype was picked up many times. This chain joins TRBV29-1 and TRBJ2-5; D is possibly TRBD2 (5 bases). Looked up from germline, CDR1 is SQVTM and CDR2 is ANQGSEA. CDR3 size: 16 residues. Deletions cut 3 bases from V and 9 bases from J, with 26 bases between. CDR3 nucleotides: TGCAGCGTTGAGGGTGAGGGCTCCACGGAGCGTAGGTCCCAGTACTTC. This gives the protein CSVEGEGSTERRSQYF.

This clonotype appeared a few times. The CDR3 spells CASRLGGTDGSYEQYF. The CDR3 nucleotides are TGTGCCAGCAGATTGGGGGGGACTGACGGCTCCTACGAGCAGTACTTC. This rearrangement joins TRBV27 to TRBJ2-7, with 7 bases aligning to TRBD2. The CDR3 runs to 16 residues. CDR1 is MNHEY and CDR2 is SMNVEV in the germline V gene (reference sequence). The J segment lost 0 bases and the V segment lost 6 bases, leaving 11 bases of the junction unmatched.

At least ten counts were recorded for this clonotype. The genes are TRBV28 and TRBJ2-1; D remains ambiguous. This CDR3 comprises 15 residues. Trimming shortened V by 6 bases and J by 0 bases, and 12 bases separated the two germline ends. Per germline, CDR1 MDHEN and CDR2 SYDVKM. The CDR3: CASSLPVSSYNEQFF. CDR3 nucleotide sequence: TGTGCCAGCAGCCTACCCGTCTCCTCCTACAATGAGCAGTTCTTC.

This clonotype has a handful of counts. The chain links TRBV15 to TRBJ1-2; possibly TRBD1 for D (5 bases). The CDR3 is made up of 15 amino acids. The V gene lost 1 base and the J gene lost 2 bases, with 11 bases spanning the gap. CDR1 and CDR2 (germline): LNHNV, YYDKDF (reference sequence). The CDR3 region is CATSRAGQGNYGYTF. DNA of the CDR3: TGTGCCACCAGCAGAGCGGGTCAGGGAAACTATGGCTACACCTTC.

This clonotype was found many times. For the CDR3, the DNA is TGCGCCAGCAGCCAAGATGCGAGAGCCTCGTCCGAGCAGTACTTC. Translated, it gives CASSQDARASSEQYF. This sequence joins TRBV4-1 and TRBJ2-7; D not resolved. V was trimmed by 0 bases and J by 6 bases, leaving 15 bases between them. The CDR3 consists of 15 residues. Germline CDR1 reads MGHRA; CDR2 reads YSYEKL.

This clonotype appeared a few times. The chain is built from TRBV9 and TRBJ2-7; D is possibly TRBD2 (5 bases). CDR3 length: 15 residues. CDR1 is SGDLS and CDR2 is YYNGEE in the germline V gene. Trimming removed 0 bases at V and 2 bases at J, with 12 bases between. DNA of the CDR3: TGTGCCAGCAGCGTAGAGAGCGGTCCAACCTACGAGCAGTACTTC. It codes for CASSVESGPTYEQYF.

This clonotype was observed a handful of times. This chain connects TRBV4-3 to TRBJ2-3; the match to TRBD2 covers 9 bases. The CDR3 is 15 amino acids. Unmatched junction bases numbered 9, after V lost 7 bases and J lost 4 bases. CDR1 is LGHNA, CDR2 YSLEER, per germline. The CDR3 nucleotides read TGCGCCAGCACCCTTAGCGGGAGAGTGGCAGATACGCAGTATTTT. This encodes CASTLSGRVADTQYF.

A few counts support this clonotype. The chain employs TRBV19 and TRBJ2-1, with D unresolved. The CDR3 length is 15 residues. Germline values: CDR1 LNHDA, CDR2 SQIVND (reference sequence). V was pared by 0 bases and J by 0 bases, with 6 bases between. The CDR3 loop is CASSIDGSSYNEQFF. CDR3 DNA sequence: TGTGCCAGTAGTATAGACGGAAGCTCCTACAATGAGCAGTTCTTC.

There are many counts of this clonotype. This chain connects TRBV6-5 to TRBJ2-1, with D possibly TRBD2 on 5 matching bases. The CDR3 runs to 15 residues. Trimming stripped 0 bases from V and 5 bases from J, with 11 bases between. The germline CDR1 and CDR2 sequences are MNHEY and SVGAGI. The CDR3 here is CASSYSRGPHNEQFF. CDR3 coding DNA: TGTGCCAGCAGTTACTCGAGAGGGCCCCACAATGAGCAGTTCTTC.

This clonotype was seen more than once but under ten times. V and J are TRBV6-2 or TRBV6-3 and TRBJ1-1; 8 bases are shared with TRBD1. The CDR3 loop spans 15 amino acids. V shed 1 base, J shed 0 bases, and the junction held 1 base outside the gene matches. From germline, CDR1 is MNHEY and CDR2 SVGEGT. CDR3 sequence (DNA): TGTGCCAGCAGTTACTGGACAGGGATGAACACTGAAGCTTTCTTT. Translation: CASSYWTGMNTEAFF.

This clonotype came up many times. V usage is TRBV20-1 and J usage is TRBJ1-4; D is unclear. V lost 4 bases and J 5 bases, leaving 17 bases between the germline ends. The germline CDR1 and CDR2 sequences are DFQATT and SNEGSKA (reference sequence). There are 15 residues in the CDR3. The CDR3 here is CSAIIWPRSNEKLFF. In DNA form, the CDR3 reads TGCAGTGCTATTATTTGGCCAAGGTCAAATGAAAAACTGTTTTTT.

Ten or more counts support this clonotype. The chain has TRBV7-9 and TRBJ2-2, with 7 nucleotides matching TRBD2. Germline CDR1 is SEHNR and CDR2 is FQNEAQ (reference sequence). V lost 5 bases and J lost 10; bases outside the gene matches: 13. CDR3 length: 15 residues. This CDR3 reads CASSPGTNSLEELFF. In nucleotides, the CDR3 is TGTGCCAGCAGCCCCGGGACTAATTCTCTGGAGGAGCTGTTTTTT.

The chain is built from TRBV6-5 and TRBJ1-2; D may be TRBD1 (5 bases). Germline lookup yields CDR1 MNHEY and CDR2 SVGAGI. CDR3 length: 11 amino acids. V lost 8 bases to trimming and J lost 6 bases, with 10 bases between them. The CDR3 nucleotides read TGTGCCAGCCGGGGGTCAGATGGCTACACCTTC. Protein product: CASRGSDGYTF.